The clone carrying this TCR beta chain was observed at least ten times. Its antigen remains unidentified. Trimming removed 5 bases at V and 0 bases at J, with 23 bases between. Germline CDR1 reads DFQATT; CDR2 reads SNEGSKA (reference sequence). The CDR3 runs to 18 residues. This record belongs to a study of neurological immune-mediated disorders. Broader study findings: The greatest TCR clonal expansion appeared in HTLV-1-associated myelopathy and the smallest, falling below healthy controls, in multiple sclerosis.

TCRdb reanalysed the 5' RACE reads using MiXCR and keeps one entry per CDR3 protein. Of over 90,000 distinct CDR3 sequences detected, about a tenth appear once; the ten largest clones hold approximately 3.3%. The time point denotes: longitudinal time-point 3. The sample was PBMCs. J is TRBJ1-5 and V is TRBV20-1; tentatively, D is TRBD1 (5 bases). This receptor was taken from a female donor with HTLV-1-associated myelopathy (HAM/TSP). CDR3 nucleotide sequence: TGCAGTGCTCTCGGGGCAACTAGGACACGTTATAGCAATCAGCCCCAGCATTTT. Its translation: CSALGATRTRYSNQPQHF.